The 20 T cell receptor beta chains below come from one sample, sequenced in a study of control samples from healthy donors and cancer patients. Measured with immunoSEQ multiplex PCR; TCRdb has only the in-frame clones, and not every one. The top ten clones hold 3.7% of a sample with about 110,000 clones, around 89% of them seen once. Specimen: PBMCs. The receptor source for this set is a woman in her sixties with lung cancer.

The J gene is TRBJ1-2, the V gene TRBV5-1, with 7 bases matching TRBD1. Unmatched junction bases numbered 10, after V lost 4 bases and J lost 4 bases. The CDR3 spans 15 residues. Germline-derived CDR1 and CDR2 are SGHRS and YFSETQ. CDR3 residues: CASSPNPGQRYGYTF. The CDR3 bases are TGCGCCAGCAGCCCAAACCCGGGACAGCGCTATGGCTACACCTTC.

This CDR3 reads CAAQSTGTAYEQYF. The CDR3 DNA is TGTGCCGCCCAATCCACCGGGACAGCCTACGAGCAGTACTTC. This sequence joins TRBV10-3 and TRBJ2-7; TRBD1 agrees at 7 bases. The CDR3 consists of 14 residues. The junction had 12 bases not matched to a gene; V was cut back by 11 bases and J by 2 bases. CDR1 is ENHRY and CDR2 is SYGVKD in the germline V gene.

This chain links TRBV13 with TRBJ1-1; 7 nucleotides agree with TRBD1. The CDR3 is 14 residues long. Looked up from germline, CDR1 is PRHDT and CDR2 is FYEKMQ (reference sequence). The ends lost 5 bases at V and 6 bases at J; junction bases unmatched: 9. The CDR3 loop is CASSPRLGGAEAFF. The CDR3 nucleotides are TGTGCCAGCAGCCCCCGGTTAGGGGGCGCTGAAGCTTTCTTT. The entire variable domain, with the rest obtained from reference TRBV13 and TRBJ1-1, is as follows: AAGVIQSPRHLIKEKRETATLKCYPIPRHDTVYWYQQGPGQDPQFLISFYEKMQSDKGSIPDRFSAQQFSDYHSELNMSSLELGDSALYFCASSPRLGGAEAFFGQGTRLTVV.

This rearrangement joins TRBV5-1 to TRBJ1-1, with unresolved D. This CDR3 is 15 amino acids long. Germline V lookup: CDR1 SGHRS, CDR2 YFSETQ. With 0 bases removed from V and 4 bases from J, the gap between germline ends came to 13 bases. CDR3 nucleotide sequence: TGCGCCAGCAGCTTGGGTGACACCAACCCCACTGAAGCTTTCTTT. It translates to CASSLGDTNPTEAFF. Filled out from reference TRBV5-1 and TRBJ1-1, the complete variable domain reads KAGVTQTPRYLIKTRGQQVTLSCSPISGHRSVSWYQQTPGQGLQFLFEYFSETQRNKGNFPGRFSGRQFSNSRSEMNVSTLELGDSALYLCASSLGDTNPTEAFFGQGTRLTVV.

V is TRBV19 and J is TRBJ2-1; D gene ambiguous. The CDR3 is made up of 12 amino acids. CDR1 is LNHDA and CDR2 is SQIVND in the germline V gene (reference sequence). Trimming took off 1 base at V and 6 bases at J, with 4 bases between the two ends. In DNA form, the CDR3 reads TGTGCCAGTAGTATAGCTAGCAATGAGCAGTTCTTC. Amino acid sequence: CASSIASNEQFF.

The chain carries TRBV11-3 and TRBJ1-4, with D hard to call. The CDR3 is made up of 13 amino acids. V was shortened by 3 bases and J by 8 bases, with 10 bases between the two germline ends. Per germline, CDR1 SGHNT and CDR2 YENEEA. In DNA form, the CDR3 reads TGTGCCAGCAGCTTTACGGCGGCGGAAAAACTGTTTTTT. This codes for CASSFTAAEKLFF.

V gene TRBV6-2 or TRBV6-3 combines with J gene TRBJ2-2, with 10 bases identical to TRBD2. Germline assignment: CDR1 MNHEY and CDR2 SVGEGT. Trimming took 3 bases from V and 2 from J; bases not matched to a gene: 6. The CDR3 loop spans 17 amino acids. In nucleotides, the CDR3 is TGTGCCAGCAGTTATCACACTAGCGGGATAAACACCGGGGAGCTGTTTTTT. Translated: CASSYHTSGINTGELFF.

The gene calls are TRBV27 and TRBJ2-7; TRBD1 or TRBD2 may be the D gene (7 bases each). Germline-derived CDR1 and CDR2 are MNHEY and SMNVEV (reference sequence). This CDR3 is built from 18 residues. The V end was cut by 2 bases, the J end by 2 bases, with 22 bases between. The CDR3 DNA sequence: TGTGCCAGCAGTTTAGCGTCCCCAGGGGGGGCTGGCACCTACGAGCAGTACTTC. Translating it yields CASSLASPGGAGTYEQYF.

V and J are TRBV5-1 and TRBJ1-1; D perhaps matches TRBD1 (5 bases). Trimming cost V 2 bases and J 1 base, with 12 bases left between them. The germline gives CDR1 SGHRS, CDR2 YFSETQ. The CDR3 contains 15 residues. CDR3 DNA: TGCGCCAGCAGCTTATACGAAACAGGGAACACTGAAGCTTTCTTT. Translated, it gives CASSLYETGNTEAFF.

The chain joins TRBV2 to TRBJ1-4; possible D gene TRBD1, 6 bases. Deletions cut 7 bases from V and 7 bases from J, with 19 bases between. Germline V CDR1 and CDR2: SNHLY, FYNNEI. The CDR3 runs to 15 residues. The CDR3 is CASTAGGPLIEKLFF. The CDR3 coding sequence is TGTGCCAGCACCGCCGGGGGGCCGCTTATTGAAAAACTGTTTTTT.

This chain links TRBV7-8 with TRBJ2-1, with TRBD2 matching over 16 bases. The V gene's germline CDR1 is SGHVS and CDR2 FQNEAQ. CDR3 length: 15 residues. V shed 2 bases and J 15 bases; nucleotides not matched to a gene: 7. The chain's CDR3 is CASSLWGLAGGRWFF. The CDR3 DNA sequence: TGTGCCAGCAGCTTATGGGGACTAGCGGGGGGGAGGTGGTTCTTC.

This chain uses TRBV5-1 with TRBJ2-5; D call uncertain. There are 17 residues in the CDR3. The V end lost 3 bases, the J end lost 1 base, and 19 bases lay between the germline ends. The germline gives CDR1 SGHRS, CDR2 YFSETQ. Written as DNA, the CDR3 is TGCGCCAGCAGCTGGGTTGGTGGTGGATTATCCCAAGAGACCCAGTACTTC. It encodes CASSWVGGGLSQETQYF.

This clone has more than one count but fewer than ten. The chain carries TRBV6-1 and TRBJ2-3, with D perhaps TRBD1 (5 bases). CDR1 is MNHNS and CDR2 is SASEGT in the germline V gene. Trimming left V 3 bases short and J 6 bases short, with 19 bases between. CDR3 length: 16 residues. CDR3 loop: CASSDFTAGKSDTQYF. CDR3 in DNA: TGTGCCAGCAGTGATTTCACGGCAGGGAAGTCGGATACGCAGTATTTT.

The genes are TRBV19 and TRBJ2-1, with TRBD2 identical over 9 bases. The CDR3 contains 16 residues. Unmatched junction bases numbered 4, after V lost 0 bases and J lost 4 bases. The germline V gene encodes CDR1 LNHDA and CDR2 SQIVND (reference sequence). The CDR3 DNA is TGTGCCAGTAGTATAGAGGCTAGCGGGGTTTACAATGAGCAGTTCTTC. It codes for CASSIEASGVYNEQFF.

The genes are TRBV10-3 and TRBJ2-6, with D unresolved. This CDR3 has 16 residues. V dropped 4 bases and J dropped 0 bases, with 10 bases sitting between them. Germline-derived CDR1 and CDR2 are ENHRY and SYGVKD. CDR3 in amino acids: CAISALTTSGANVLTF. As DNA, the CDR3 is TGTGCCATCAGTGCCCTTACAACCTCTGGGGCCAACGTCCTGACTTTC.

The rearrangement uses TRBV25-1 and TRBJ1-3; 12 bases are a match to TRBD1. The CDR3 extends over 17 amino acids. Unmatched junction bases numbered 5, after V lost 5 bases and J lost 0 bases. The germline CDR1 and CDR2 sequences are MGHDK and SYGVNS. The CDR3 DNA is TGTGCCAGCAGTCCTGGGACAGGGGGCTACTCTGGAAACACCATATATTTT. Protein: CASSPGTGGYSGNTIYF. Full variable domain (remainder filled in from reference TRBV25-1 and TRBJ1-3): EADIYQTPRYLVIGTGKKITLECSQTMGHDKMYWYQQDPGMELHLIHYSYGVNSTEKGDLSSESTVSRIRTEHFPLTLESARPSHTSQYLCASSPGTGGYSGNTIYFGEGSWLTVV.

The chain carries TRBV7-2 and TRBJ2-7; TRBD2 matches 10 bases. Per germline, CDR1 SGHTA and CDR2 FQGNSA. V was pared by 5 bases and J by 2 bases, with 6 bases of the junction left unmatched. The CDR3 has 15 residues. CDR3 coding DNA: TGTGCCAGCAGCCCTTGGACTAGCGGAGCCTACGAGCAGTACTTC. It specifies CASSPWTSGAYEQYF. The whole variable domain, filled in from reference TRBV7-2 and TRBJ2-7, reads GAGVSQSPSNKVTEKGKDVELRCDPISGHTALYWYRQSLGQGLEFLIYFQGNSAPDKSGLPSDRFSAERTGGSVSTLTIQRTQQEDSAVYLCASSPWTSGAYEQYFGPGTRLTVT.

The V call is TRBV19, the J call TRBJ1-5; D uncertain. The CDR3 is 15 residues long. In germline, CDR1 is LNHDA, CDR2 SQIVND (reference sequence). V was trimmed by 3 bases and J by 7 bases, leaving 16 bases between them. Written as DNA, the CDR3 is TGTGCCAGTAGTATCCAGGCGTCAACGTGGCAGCCCCAGCATTTT. Translated: CASSIQASTWQPQHF.

The chain recombines TRBV5-4 with TRBJ1-4; TRBD1 matches 7 bases. The germline V gene has CDR1 SGHNT and CDR2 YYREEE (reference sequence). The CDR3 is made up of 17 amino acids. Germline trimming cut 5 bases from V and 6 bases from J; bases unmatched to any gene: 16. Here the CDR3 DNA reads TGTGCCAGCAGTCAGTATGAATACGCGGGACAGTATGAAAAACTGTTTTTT. Translated, it gives CASSQYEYAGQYEKLFF.

V gene TRBV7-3 combines with J gene TRBJ2-7, with a weak D call TRBD2 (5 bases). V was shortened by 1 base and J by 5 bases, with 15 bases between the two germline ends. The CDR3 is made up of 15 amino acids. In germline, CDR1 is SGHTA, CDR2 FQGTGA. CDR3 in amino acids: CASSLNGLALDEQYF. CDR3 in DNA: TGTGCCAGCAGCTTAAATGGGCTAGCCCTCGACGAGCAGTACTTC.